Listed here are 10 T cell receptor beta chains from one sample, sequenced in a study of blood T cell repertoires in COVID-19. Sequencing used immunoSEQ multiplex PCR; TCRdb keeps in-frame clones, though not all of them. The repertoire consists of about 110,000 clones, with about three quarters occurring once and the leading ten covering approximately 16%. Sequencing was performed on peripheral blood. The receptors originated from a woman aged 80 or over with active or convalescent COVID-19.

The rearrangement uses TRBV7-3 and TRBJ2-3; 9 bases fit TRBD2. J lost 3 bases, V lost 5 bases, and 9 bases had no gene match. The CDR3 runs 16 residues. CDR1 is SGHTA and CDR2 is FQGTGA in the germline V gene. The CDR3 loop is CASSPTGTSSTDTQYF. The CDR3 DNA is TGTGCCAGCAGCCCTACCGGGACTAGCTCTACAGATACGCAGTATTTT.

CDR3 region: CASSYGPAQGQPQHF. Written as DNA, the CDR3 is TGTGCCAGCAGTTACGGTCCGGCACAGGGACAGCCCCAGCATTTT. The rearrangement uses TRBV6-6 and TRBJ1-5; possibly TRBD1 for D (6 bases). Germline CDR1 MNHNY, CDR2 SVGAGI (reference sequence). The CDR3 has 15 residues. Trimming removed 2 bases at V and 7 bases at J, with 15 bases between.

This clone has only a few counts. The J gene is TRBJ1-1, the V gene TRBV15; the D is unclear. This CDR3 has 14 residues. Germline values: CDR1 LNHNV, CDR2 YYDKDF (reference sequence). Trimming took 0 bases from V and 4 from J, leaving 9 bases between them. In nucleotides, the CDR3 is TGTGCCACCAGCAGAGATGCGGGTACCACTGAAGCTTTCTTT. It encodes CATSRDAGTTEAFF.

The genes are TRBV30 and TRBJ2-3; 8 nucleotides align to TRBD2. This CDR3 contains 17 residues. The germline CDR1 and CDR2 sequences are GTSNPN and SVGIG (reference sequence). J gave up 1 base and V 4 bases, and 13 bases lay outside the gene matches. CDR3 in amino acids: CAWTPAGGPKRTDTQYF. CDR3 bases: TGTGCCTGGACGCCTGCGGGGGGCCCTAAACGCACAGATACGCAGTATTTT.

This chain links TRBV9 with TRBJ2-1, with TRBD2 identical over 14 bases. With 4 bases clipped from V and 9 bases from J, the junction kept 9 bases outside the gene matches. Germline loops: CDR1 SGDLS, CDR2 YYNGEE. The length of the CDR3 is 16 residues. CDR3 coding DNA: TGTGCCAGCAGCCTTCGACTAGCGGGAGGGATAGGTGAGCAGTTCTTC. Its translation is CASSLRLAGGIGEQFF.

This chain links TRBV7-9 with TRBJ2-7; D is possibly TRBD2 (6 bases). Per the germline V gene, CDR1 is SEHNR and CDR2 is FQNEAQ (reference sequence). This CDR3 contains 13 residues. The V end was cut by 2 bases, the J end by 5 bases, with 10 bases between. In DNA form, the CDR3 reads TGTGCCAGCAGCTTAAGACTAGTCCACGAGCAGTACTTC. Protein sequence: CASSLRLVHEQYF.

A few counts support this clone. The CDR3 here is CSASRRGTEAFF. The CDR3 DNA reads as TGCAGTGCTAGTCGGAGGGGCACTGAAGCTTTCTTT. The rearrangement joins TRBV20-1 to TRBJ1-1, with D perhaps matching TRBD1 (5 bases). CDR1 and CDR2 (germline): DFQATT, SNEGSKA (reference sequence). Trimming took off 3 bases at V and 4 bases at J, with 9 bases between the two ends. The CDR3 has 12 amino acids.

The chain links TRBV18 to TRBJ1-1; no clear D gene. The CDR3 totals 14 residues. Germline CDR1 KGHSH, CDR2 LQKENI. V was shortened by 3 bases and J by 3 bases, with 11 bases between the two germline ends. For the CDR3, the DNA is TGTGCCAGCTCACCGCTCACGGGAGACACTGAAGCTTTCTTT. Translating gives CASSPLTGDTEAFF. The full variable domain, rest sourced from reference TRBV18 and TRBJ1-1, is NAGVMQNPRHLVRRRGQEARLRCSPMKGHSHVYWYRQLPEEGLKFMVYLQKENIIDESGMPKERFSAEFPKEGPSILRIQQVVRGDSAAYFCASSPLTGDTEAFFGQGTRLTVV.

This clone was recorded a few times. V usage is TRBV5-5 and J usage is TRBJ1-1, with D perhaps matching TRBD1 (5 bases). Germline V gives CDR1 SGHKS, CDR2 YYEKEE (reference sequence). The V end was cut by 0 bases, the J end by 4 bases, with 10 bases between. This CDR3 is built from 14 residues. The CDR3 sequence: CASSLGPGGTEAFF. In DNA, the CDR3 is TGTGCCAGCAGCTTGGGTCCGGGGGGCACTGAAGCTTTCTTT.

The chain is built from TRBV5-4 and TRBJ1-5; D unresolved. Trimming took off 5 bases at V and 5 bases at J, with 11 bases between the two ends. This CDR3 spans 13 amino acids. The germline CDR1 and CDR2 sequences are SGHNT and YYREEE (reference sequence). This chain's CDR3 is CASSYNSHQPQHF. Written as DNA, the CDR3 is TGTGCCAGCAGTTACAACAGTCATCAGCCCCAGCATTTT.